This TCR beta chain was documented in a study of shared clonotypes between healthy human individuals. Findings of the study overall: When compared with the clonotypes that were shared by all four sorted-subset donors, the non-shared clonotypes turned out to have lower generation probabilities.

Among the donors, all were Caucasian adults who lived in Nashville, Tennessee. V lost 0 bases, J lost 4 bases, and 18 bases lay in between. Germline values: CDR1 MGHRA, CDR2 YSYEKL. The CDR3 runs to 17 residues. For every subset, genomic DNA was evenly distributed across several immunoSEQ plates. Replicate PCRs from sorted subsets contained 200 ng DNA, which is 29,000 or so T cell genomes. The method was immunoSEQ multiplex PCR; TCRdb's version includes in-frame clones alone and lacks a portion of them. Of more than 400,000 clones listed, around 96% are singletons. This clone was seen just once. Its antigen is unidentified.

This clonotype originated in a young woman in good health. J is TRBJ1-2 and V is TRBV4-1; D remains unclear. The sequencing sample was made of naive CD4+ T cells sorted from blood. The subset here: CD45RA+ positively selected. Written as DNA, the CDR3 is TGCGCCAGCAGCCAAGATAGTGTGGCCGGCCCGATCTATGGCTACACCTTC. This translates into CASSQDSVAGPIYGYTF.